This record concerns one TCR beta chain sequence. What it binds is not known. The same CDR3 can be traced to other DNA sequences in this sample. The sample belongs to a study of CD8+ T cells in alopecia areata. Study-level information: Treated individuals took tofacitinib by mouth, 5 to 10 mg twice daily.

Treatment of the sample: oral pan-JAK inhibitor, 5-10 mg twice daily. As the sequencing template, cDNA was produced by extracting RNA and reverse transcribing it. Measured with immunoSEQ multiplex PCR; TCRdb has only the in-frame clones, and not every one. The data hold approximately 200,000 clones, with more than 55% observed a single time. Study findings and constraints: Researchers reported that TCR sharing among patients proved less clear than in mice, possibly HLA-linked. Normal scalp had lower clonality than lesional scalp, with alopecia totalis/universalis lesions showing this most strongly.

Material: CD4+ T cells sorted from blood, obtained at week 4, from a patient treated with tofacitinib. The source is a human donor with alopecia areata.

In DNA, the CDR3 is TGTGCCTGGAGCCCCAGGGGGGAGACCCAGTACTTC. This translates into CAWSPRGETQYF. This chain uses TRBV30 with TRBJ2-5; TRBD1 agrees at 7 bases. CDR1 is GTSNPN and CDR2 is SVGIG in the germline V gene (reference sequence). J lost 5 bases, V lost 3 bases, and 3 bases had no gene match. There are 12 residues in the CDR3.